Presented here are 20 T cell receptor beta chains from one specimen sequenced in a study of T cells in localized non-small cell lung cancer. Clones were sequenced by immunoSEQ multiplex PCR, and TCRdb holds only the in-frame ones, with some missing. This table holds about 1,800 clones, 23% found once. The source material was normal lung tissue next to the tumor, sampled before any cancer treatment. Receptors originate from a male donor at least 60 years old with stage II lung adenocarcinoma.

By frequency in the sample, this clone is medium-sized. The chain couples TRBV6-8 to TRBJ2-1, with 7 bases that match TRBD2. From germline, CDR1 is MNHGY and CDR2 SAAAGT. The ends lost 10 bases at V and 4 bases at J; junction bases unmatched: 16. The CDR3 consists of 16 residues. The CDR3 region is CAIRERFSGPYNEQFF. Here the CDR3 DNA reads TGTGCCATCAGAGAAAGGTTTAGCGGGCCTTACAATGAGCAGTTCTTC.

This clone was found a few times. The rearrangement uses TRBV19 and TRBJ2-1, with 12 positions matching TRBD2. The CDR3 length is 16 residues. Germline V lookup: CDR1 LNHDA, CDR2 SQIVND (reference sequence). Trimming removed 1 base from V and 10 bases from J; junction bases left unmatched: 8. CDR3 coding DNA: TGTGCCAGTAGTATAGGTCCTAGCGGGAGGGCCGGGGAGCAGTTCTTC. Protein sequence: CASSIGPSGRAGEQFF.

In this sample, this clone turned up a few times. The chain is built from TRBV28 and TRBJ2-5; the match to TRBD1 covers 7 bases. Unmatched junction bases numbered 5, after V lost 5 bases and J lost 2 bases. The CDR3 sequence is 14 residues long. Per germline, CDR1 MDHEN and CDR2 SYDVKM. The CDR3 DNA reads as TGTGCCAGCAGTCGACAGGGATGGCAAGAGACCCAGTACTTC. Protein product: CASSRQGWQETQYF. The variable domain in full, with the rest retrieved from reference TRBV28 and TRBJ2-5, is DVKVTQSSRYLVKRTGEKVFLECVQDMDHENMFWYRQDPGLGLRLIYFSYDVKMKEKGDIPEGYSVSREKKERFSLILESASTNQTSMYLCASSRQGWQETQYFGPGTRLLVL.

The V call is TRBV28, the J call TRBJ2-6; D is perhaps TRBD1 or TRBD2 (5 bases each). Deletions cut 1 base from V and 4 bases from J, with 11 bases between. CDR3 length: 16 amino acids. Germline CDR1 is MDHEN and CDR2 is SYDVKM. The CDR3 coding sequence is TGTGCCAGCAGTTTATCGGGGTGGGACGGGGCCAACGTCCTGACTTTC. It specifies CASSLSGWDGANVLTF.

V usage is TRBV9 and J usage is TRBJ1-4; no firm D call. V was cut by 6 bases and J by 6 bases, with 9 bases left in between. Germline V gene data show CDR1 as SGDLS and CDR2 as YYNGEE. The CDR3 loop spans 12 amino acids. CDR3 bases: TGTGCCAGCACTCTAGTTGATGAAAAACTGTTTTTT. The encoded protein is CASTLVDEKLFF.

The rearrangement links TRBV19 to TRBJ2-7; D is perhaps TRBD2 (6 bases). V gave up 1 base and J gave up 6 bases, with 16 bases separating them. This CDR3 spans 15 amino acids. The V gene's germline CDR1 is LNHDA and CDR2 SQIVND (reference sequence). CDR3 protein: CASSIGTTPAGEQYF. In DNA, the CDR3 is TGTGCCAGTAGTATAGGGACTACCCCCGCGGGCGAGCAGTACTTC.

By frequency in the sample, this clone is large. CDR3 nucleotides: TGTGCCAGCATGAGGACATTCCGGCAGGTCAATCAGCCCCAGCATTTT. Translating gives CASMRTFRQVNQPQHF. The rearrangement links TRBV6-8 to TRBJ1-5, with D maybe TRBD1 (5 bases). Trimming shortened V by 7 bases and J by 3 bases, and 19 bases separated the two germline ends. Looked up from germline, CDR1 is MNHGY and CDR2 is SAAAGT. CDR3 length: 16 amino acids.

This clone has just a few counts. The chain joins TRBV14 to TRBJ2-1; D is unresolved. CDR3 length: 14 amino acids. The germline V and J ends were trimmed by 1 base and 3 bases, with 7 bases remaining between them. CDR1 is SGHDN, CDR2 FVKESK, per germline. The CDR3 region has the DNA TGTGCCAGCAGCCAAGTGGCCTACTACAATGAGCAGTTCTTC. Translating it yields CASSQVAYYNEQFF.

This clone was detected only a few times. This rearrangement joins TRBV23-1 to TRBJ2-3, with D tentatively TRBD1 (5 bases). TRBV23-1 is filed as an ORF, its function uncertain. The CDR3 totals 16 residues. The V end lost 5 bases, the J end lost 0 bases, and 15 bases lay between the germline ends. CDR3 amino acids: CASSRARQLSTDTQYF. CDR3 bases: TGCGCCAGCAGTAGGGCGCGACAGCTGAGCACAGATACGCAGTATTTT.

The chain joins TRBV16 to TRBJ1-2, with 8 positions matching TRBD1. Looked up from germline, CDR1 is KGHSY and CDR2 is FQNENV. This CDR3 has 14 amino acids. The J segment lost 8 bases and the V segment lost 3 bases, leaving 8 bases of the junction unmatched. CDR3 amino acids: CASSHPTGVQGYTF. The CDR3 DNA is TGTGCCAGCAGCCACCCGACAGGGGTCCAAGGCTACACCTTC.

The chain uses TRBV5-1 and TRBJ1-4; D is perhaps TRBD1 (5 bases). The ends were cut back, 0 bases at V and 3 bases at J, with 12 bases in the middle. CDR1 and CDR2 (germline): SGHRS, YFSETQ. The CDR3 has 16 amino acids. In nucleotides, the CDR3 is TGCGCCAGCAGCTTGGTTGGGACGGTATCTAATGAAAAACTGTTTTTT. This translates into CASSLVGTVSNEKLFF. Combining the CDR3 with reference TRBV5-1 and TRBJ1-4 gives the whole variable domain KAGVTQTPRYLIKTRGQQVTLSCSPISGHRSVSWYQQTPGQGLQFLFEYFSETQRNKGNFPGRFSGRQFSNSRSEMNVSTLELGDSALYLCASSLVGTVSNEKLFFGSGTQLSVL.

This clone was counted only a few times. The rearrangement links TRBV9 to TRBJ2-7; D may be TRBD1 (5 bases). The germline gives CDR1 SGDLS, CDR2 YYNGEE. The CDR3 has 14 amino acids. Between the trimmed V and J ends, which lost 7 bases and 2 bases, there was a span of 16 bases. The CDR3 here is CASWGTNPPYEQYF. The DNA of the CDR3 is TGTGCCAGCTGGGGCACCAACCCCCCCTACGAGCAGTACTTC.

In its sample, this clone was seen a few times. This chain connects TRBV11-3 to TRBJ2-7; TRBD1 matches 9 bases. The CDR3 runs 14 residues. The junction had 6 bases not matched to a gene; V was cut back by 5 bases and J by 4 bases. Germline CDR1 is SGHNT and CDR2 is YENEEA. The CDR3 sequence: CASSPGDREYEQYF. CDR3 coding DNA: TGTGCCAGCAGCCCGGGGGACAGGGAATACGAGCAGTACTTC.

The chain has TRBV25-1 and TRBJ2-3; D possibly matches TRBD1 or TRBD2 (5 bases each). With 7 bases removed from V and 8 bases from J, the gap between germline ends came to 16 bases. In germline, CDR1 is MGHDK, CDR2 SYGVNS. This CDR3 has 13 residues. CDR3 DNA: TGTGCCAGCACCCCTCGATGGGGGAGTACGCAGTATTTT. Encoded protein: CASTPRWGSTQYF.

Only a few counts were recorded for this clone. J is TRBJ1-3 and V is TRBV18; D unresolved. Looked up from germline, CDR1 is KGHSH and CDR2 is LQKENI. The CDR3 is made up of 15 amino acids. Trimming pared 0 bases from V and 0 bases from J, leaving 6 bases between. DNA for the CDR3: TGTGCCAGCTCACCACCGGGGTCCTCTGGAAACACCATATATTTT. Its protein is CASSPPGSSGNTIYF.

Relative to its sample, this clone is medium-sized. This chain links TRBV9 with TRBJ1-2; 7 bases line up with TRBD1. The CDR3 loop spans 15 amino acids. V lost 5 bases to trimming and J lost 5 bases; unmatched junction nucleotides: 12. Germline V CDR1 and CDR2: SGDLS, YYNGEE. CDR3 region: CASSEAEGTVYGYTF. CDR3 nucleotide sequence: TGTGCCAGCAGTGAAGCCGAGGGGACAGTTTATGGCTACACCTTC. The full variable domain, completed using reference TRBV9 and TRBJ1-2, is DSGVTQTPKHLITATGQRVTLRCSPRSGDLSVYWYQQSLDQGLQFLIQYYNGEERAKGNILERFSAQQFPDLHSELNLSSLELGDSALYFCASSEAEGTVYGYTFGSGTRLTVV.

This clone was picked up a small number of times. The chain combines TRBV9 with TRBJ2-3, with 9 nucleotides matching TRBD2. The CDR3 has 20 amino acids. The germline V gene has CDR1 SGDLS and CDR2 YYNGEE. The ends lost 4 bases at V and 4 bases at J; junction bases unmatched: 22. This CDR3 is CASSPRLLGWTSELADTQYF. The DNA of the CDR3 is TGTGCCAGCAGCCCCCGTTTGTTGGGGTGGACTAGCGAGTTGGCAGATACGCAGTATTTT.

V gene TRBV29-1 combines with J gene TRBJ1-5; D gene unclear. The germline CDR1 and CDR2 sequences are SQVTM and ANQGSEA. The ends were cut back, 5 bases at V and 5 bases at J, with 13 bases in the middle. The CDR3 is 13 amino acids. The CDR3 here is CSVSDGGYQPQHF. The DNA of the CDR3 is TGCAGCGTTTCGGACGGTGGATATCAGCCCCAGCATTTT.

The V gene is TRBV28, the J gene TRBJ1-5; D is perhaps TRBD1 (6 bases). The V and J ends lost 6 bases and 5 bases respectively, with 14 bases between them. The CDR3 covers 14 residues. Germline CDR1 reads MDHEN; CDR2 reads SYDVKM. CDR3 nucleotides: TGTGCCAGCAGGATAGACAGGCCTCATCAGCCCCAGCATTTT. Encoded protein: CASRIDRPHQPQHF.

The CDR3 DNA follows: TGTGCCAGCTCACGGGGCGGGTCCTACGAGCAGTACTTC. Translation: CASSRGGSYEQYF. This chain connects TRBV18 to TRBJ2-7, with D possibly being TRBD1 or TRBD2 (5 bases each). CDR1 and CDR2 from the germline V gene are KGHSH and LQKENI. V lost 4 bases, J lost 1 base, and 8 bases lay in between. The CDR3 extends over 13 amino acids.